The entry that follows covers one TCR beta chain sequence. This clonotype was recorded a few times. Its antigen has not been determined. Per-base qualities were not stored, and no clone one base away is much larger. This sample was included in a study of blood T cells in healthy people across ages (dated by TCRdb to between 2014 and 2016). At the level of the whole study: In model experiments, template switching captured about one uniquely barcoded TCR beta cDNA molecule for every two T cells. Four age groups were formed from the donors: young (average approximately 15 years), middle-aged (around 37), aged (about 62) and long-lived (approximately 80). Using the same blood draw, the study looked at two additional independent replicas of 1 million unique cDNA reads for two donors, one aged 18 to 30 and the other aged 80 or older. To avoid experimental bias, donors of different ages were distributed randomly across sequencing lanes. Age-related changes in TCR beta repertoire diversity were measured in the study by deep sequencing normalized with unique cDNA molecular identifiers.

Results the study describes overall, beyond this receptor: Bulk unsorted PBMC profiling prevented conclusive comparison of naive and antigen-experienced compartments. Observed TCR beta diversity per million T cells fell roughly linearly with age, and a significant reduction was already apparent by age roughly 41. There was a strong correlation between observed TCR beta diversity and the percentage of naive T cells measured by flow cytometry. Donor CMV infection status was unknown, potentially confounding age-related changes in expanded clonotypes. The long-lived group showed more naive CD4+ T cells, fewer expanded clones and increased TCR diversity than the aged group, suggesting age selection. Estimates of total diversity based on one million sequenced T cells were considered lower bounds and underestimates.

The library was prepared using 5' RACE. This sample was sequenced with an Illumina HiSeq 2500. The second PCR ran for about 6 to 12 cycles and used a J-beta primer mix along with a sample-barcoded 5' primer. Each TCR beta cDNA molecule received a unique molecular identifier from a template-switch 5' adaptor carrying 12 random nucleotides. Each sample yielded at least 3 million CDR3-containing paired-end reads. First-strand cDNA was synthesized from all RNA with the Mint cDNA synthesis kit, primed by a TRBC-specific oligonucleotide. Following uracil-DNA glycosylase treatment, all cDNA underwent a first 18-cycle PCR with the universal primers M1SS and BC2_uni_R. As for the authors' bioinformatics: Normalization of each sample was performed by random selection of 1 million high-quality reads, each carrying a distinct molecular identifier. Instead of being binned into consensus sequences, reads with shared molecular identifiers were discarded. MiTCR, set to a Q25 quality threshold and the strictest error-elimination algorithm, was used for CDR3 identification, clonotype clustering and error correction. A nonparametric unseen species model with Euler transformation was used to estimate a lower bound on total TCR beta diversity. Using fastp at Q25 and MiXCR, TCRdb reprocessed the public reads and kept productive beta chains. Each entry is one CDR3 protein sequence, shown with its most common DNA and genes. The V and J calls, along with clone size, are taken from TCRdb and not from the paper's own processing. The sample table lists roughly 1,700,000 distinct CDR3 sequences, about 30% of them with a count of one. The ten largest make up around 7.7% of the sample.

CDR3 length: 13 amino acids, cysteine to phenylalanine. Only the CDR3 part of the read is kept: 39 bases, read in frame from the first base. CDR1 and CDR2 (SGHTA, FQGNSA) derive from the germline V gene. The junction shows trimming of 7 bases on V and 2 bases on J, plus 12 bases between the germline ends. Donors were a few dozen systemically healthy Caucasian individuals from Russia aged about 6 to 100 years. Around 10 milliliters of peripheral blood were drawn from each donor into EDTA-treated Vacutainer tubes. Ficoll-Paque density-gradient centrifugation was used to isolate PBMCs, with at least 7 million per sample. Trizol reagent was used to extract total RNA from PBMCs, with at least 5.5 micrograms per sample. For every donor, an aliquot of PBMCs went through flow cytometry to measure the percentages of naive CD45RAhigh/CD27high T cells.

Recombination connected TRBV7-2 to TRBJ2-7, with the D gene not clear enough to name. This clonotype was obtained from a woman aged 25 to 39 in good health. Sequencing used blood. The CDR3 protein sequence reads: CASTSLTTYEQYF. The nucleotides read TGTGCCAGCACATCACTCACGACCTACGAGCAGTACTTC.